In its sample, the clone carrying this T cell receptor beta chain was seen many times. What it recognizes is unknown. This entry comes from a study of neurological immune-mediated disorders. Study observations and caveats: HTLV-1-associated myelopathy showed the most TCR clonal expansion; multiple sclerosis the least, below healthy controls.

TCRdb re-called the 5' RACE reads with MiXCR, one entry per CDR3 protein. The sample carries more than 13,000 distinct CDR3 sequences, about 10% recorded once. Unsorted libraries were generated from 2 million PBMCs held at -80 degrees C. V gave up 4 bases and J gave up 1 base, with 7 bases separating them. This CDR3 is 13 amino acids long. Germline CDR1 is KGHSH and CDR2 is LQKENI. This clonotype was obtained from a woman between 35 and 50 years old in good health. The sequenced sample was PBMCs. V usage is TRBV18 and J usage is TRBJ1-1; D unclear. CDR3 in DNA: TGTGCCAGCTCACTCAGTCCGAACACTGAAGCTTTCTTT. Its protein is CASSLSPNTEAFF.